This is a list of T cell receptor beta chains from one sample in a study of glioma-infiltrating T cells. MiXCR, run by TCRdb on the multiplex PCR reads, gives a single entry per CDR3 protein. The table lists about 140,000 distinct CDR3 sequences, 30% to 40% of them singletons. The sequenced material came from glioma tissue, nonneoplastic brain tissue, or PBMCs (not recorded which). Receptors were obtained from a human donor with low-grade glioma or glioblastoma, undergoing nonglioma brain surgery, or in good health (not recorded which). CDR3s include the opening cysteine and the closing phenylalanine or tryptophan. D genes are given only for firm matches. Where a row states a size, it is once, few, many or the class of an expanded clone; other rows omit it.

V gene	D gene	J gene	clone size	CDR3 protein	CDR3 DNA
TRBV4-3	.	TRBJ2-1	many	CASSQGLHNEQFF	TGCGCCAGCAGCCAAGGCTTACACAATGAGCAGTTCTTC
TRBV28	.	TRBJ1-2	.	CASSLVRDRYTF	TGTGCCAGCAGTTTAGTCAGGGATCGCTACACCTTC
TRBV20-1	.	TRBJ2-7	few	CSARLWTINDEQYF	TGCAGTGCTAGGTTATGGACCATCAACGATGAGCAGTACTTC
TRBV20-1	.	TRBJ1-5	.	CSASVGLTNQPQHF	TGCAGTGCTAGTGTTGGCCTAACAAATCAGCCCCAGCATTTT
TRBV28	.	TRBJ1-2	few	CASSLSGYGYTF	TGTGCCAGCAGTTTATCAGGGTATGGCTACACCTTC
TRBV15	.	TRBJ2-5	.	CATSEEGDSGETQYF	TGTGCCACCAGCGAAGAAGGGGATTCGGGAGAGACCCAGTACTTC
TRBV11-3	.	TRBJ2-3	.	CASSLQGQSGADTQYF	TGTGCCAGCAGCTTACAGGGTCAAAGCGGCGCAGATACGCAGTATTTT
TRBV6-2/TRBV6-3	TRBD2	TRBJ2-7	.	CASRSSGATYEQYF	TGTGCCAGCAGGTCAAGCGGGGCCACCTACGAGCAGTACTTC
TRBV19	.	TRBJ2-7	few	CASPRRGSYEQYF	TGTGCCAGTCCCCGAAGGGGGTCCTACGAGCAGTACTTC
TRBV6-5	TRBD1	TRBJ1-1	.	CASSYPGQGGTEAFF	TGTGCCAGCAGTTATCCTGGACAGGGTGGAACTGAAGCTTTCTTT
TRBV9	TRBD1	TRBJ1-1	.	CASSVSPDRGNTEAFF	TGTGCCAGCAGCGTATCTCCGGACAGGGGAAACACTGAAGCTTTCTTT
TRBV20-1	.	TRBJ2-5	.	CSVRVMKLRSDQETQYF	TGCAGTGTTAGGGTTATGAAGCTGCGCTCGGACCAAGAGACCCAGTACTTC
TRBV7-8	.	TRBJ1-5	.	CASNPGMGNQPQHF	TGTGCCAGCAACCCGGGCATGGGCAATCAGCCCCAGCATTTT
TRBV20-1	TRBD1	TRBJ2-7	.	CSAGTGSSYEQYF	TGCAGTGCTGGGACAGGGAGCTCCTACGAGCAGTACTTC
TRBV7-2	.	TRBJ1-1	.	CASSQDVYTEAFF	TGTGCCAGCAGCCAAGACGTCTACACTGAAGCTTTCTTT
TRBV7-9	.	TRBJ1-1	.	CASSLTNMNTEAFF	TGTGCCAGCAGCTTAACAAACATGAACACTGAAGCTTTCTTT
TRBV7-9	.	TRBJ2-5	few	CASSLNGYQETQYF	TGTGCCAGCAGCTTGAATGGGTACCAAGAGACCCAGTACTTC
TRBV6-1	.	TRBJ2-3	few	CASRHLKTADTQYF	TGTGCCAGCAGGCACCTAAAAACAGCAGATACGCAGTATTTT
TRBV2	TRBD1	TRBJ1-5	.	CARGTGNQPQHF	TGTGCCAGGGGGACAGGGAATCAGCCCCAGCATTTT
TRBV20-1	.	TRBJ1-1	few	CSAYTGRTEAFF	TGCAGTGCGTACACAGGGCGAACTGAAGCTTTCTTT
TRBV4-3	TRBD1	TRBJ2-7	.	CASSPSRDSYEQYF	TGCGCCAGCAGCCCGTCCCGGGACAGCTACGAGCAGTACTTC
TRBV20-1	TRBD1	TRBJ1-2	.	CSADEMTGVRGYTF	TGCAGTGCTGACGAAATGACAGGGGTTCGCGGCTACACCTTC
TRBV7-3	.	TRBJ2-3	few	CASSLLVTDTQYF	TGTGCCAGCAGCCTATTGGTCACAGATACGCAGTATTTT
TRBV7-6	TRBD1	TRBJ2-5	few	CASSLDGQGETQYF	TGTGCCAGCAGCTTAGATGGACAGGGTGAGACCCAGTACTTC
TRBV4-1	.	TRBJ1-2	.	CASSNGLEGYTF	TGCGCCAGCAGCAACGGCTTGGAGGGCTACACCTTC
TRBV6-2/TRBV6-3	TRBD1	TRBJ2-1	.	CASSFRDRAENEQFF	TGTGCCAGCAGTTTTCGGGACAGGGCCGAGAATGAGCAGTTCTTC
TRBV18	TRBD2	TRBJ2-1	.	CASSPKPRGGVNEQFF	TGTGCCAGCTCACCAAAGCCGCGGGGGGGAGTGAATGAGCAGTTCTTC
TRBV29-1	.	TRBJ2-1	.	CSVEGDSNEQFF	TGCAGCGTTGAAGGGGACTCCAATGAGCAGTTCTTC
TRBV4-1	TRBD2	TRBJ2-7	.	CASSQVDREGPYEQYF	TGCGCCAGCAGCCAAGTTGACCGGGAGGGCCCCTACGAGCAGTACTTC
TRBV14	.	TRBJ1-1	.	CASSQDSGYTEAFF	TGTGCCAGCAGCCAAGATTCTGGGTACACTGAAGCTTTCTTT
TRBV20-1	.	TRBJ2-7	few	CSARRPDYYEQYF	TGCAGTGCTAGGAGGCCCGACTACTACGAGCAGTACTTC
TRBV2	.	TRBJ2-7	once	CASSESSGPYEQYF	TGTGCCAGCAGTGAGTCGTCGGGACCCTACGAGCAGTACTTC
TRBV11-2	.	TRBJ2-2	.	CASSLAWEAGELFF	TGTGCCAGCAGCTTAGCCTGGGAAGCCGGGGAGCTGTTTTTT
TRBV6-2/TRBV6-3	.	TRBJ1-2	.	CASSTPTPTGTSHF	TGTGCCAGCAGTACCCCGACGCCTACAGGAACCTCACACTTC
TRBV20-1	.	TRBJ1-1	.	CSAVAGVTYTEASF	TGCAGTGCTGTCGCAGGGGTAACGTACACTGAAGCTTCCTTT
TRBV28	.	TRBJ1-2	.	CASSLWDRRILGYTF	TGTGCCAGCAGTTTATGGGACAGAAGGATCCTGGGCTACACCTTC
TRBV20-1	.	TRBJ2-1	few	CSARDPPRREQFF	TGCAGTGCTAGAGATCCACCGCGGCGTGAGCAGTTCTTC
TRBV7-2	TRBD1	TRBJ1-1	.	CARILSGGTDAFF	TGTGCCCGCATCCTGTCGGGAGGGACAGATGCTTTCTTT
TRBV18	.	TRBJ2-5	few	CASSPRSQETQYF	TGTGCCAGCTCGCCGAGAAGTCAAGAGACCCAGTACTTC
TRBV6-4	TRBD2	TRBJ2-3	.	CASSEGGGANTQYF	TGTGCCAGCAGTGAGGGCGGGGGGGCGAATACGCAGTATTTT
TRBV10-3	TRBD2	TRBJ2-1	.	CASRASGGDEQFF	TGTGCCTCCAGGGCGTCGGGGGGGGATGAGCAGTTCTTC
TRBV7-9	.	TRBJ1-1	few	CASSLQGFGTEAFF	TGTGCCAGCAGCTTACAGGGGTTTGGCACTGAAGCTTTCTTT
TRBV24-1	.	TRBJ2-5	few	CATSDPKETQYF	TGTGCCACCAGTGACCCCAAAGAGACCCAGTACTTC
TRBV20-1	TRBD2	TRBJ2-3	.	CSAGLADSTDTQYF	TGCAGTGCTGGACTAGCGGATAGCACAGATACGCAGTATTTT
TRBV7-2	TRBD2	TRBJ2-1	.	CASSLGRASGYNEQFF	TGTGCCAGCAGCTTAGGTCGGGCTAGCGGATACAATGAGCAGTTCTTC
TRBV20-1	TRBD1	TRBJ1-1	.	CSAGGTGRAKNTEAFF	TGCAGTGCTGGTGGGACAGGGCGGGCCAAGAACACTGAAGCTTTCTTT
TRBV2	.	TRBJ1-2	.	CASRQTDLNYGYTF	TGTGCCAGTAGACAGACCGACCTAAACTATGGCTACACCTTC
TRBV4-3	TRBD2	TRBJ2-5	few	CASSQGYKGAGEETQYF	TGCGCCAGCAGCCAAGGGTATAAGGGAGCGGGAGAAGAGACCCAGTACTTC
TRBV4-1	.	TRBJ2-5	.	CASSQGQYQETQYF	TGCGCCAGCAGCCAAGGACAGTACCAAGAGACCCAGTACTTC
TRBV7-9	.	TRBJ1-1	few	CASSAYQEAEAFF	TGTGCCAGCAGCGCCTATCAGGAGGCTGAAGCTTTCTTT
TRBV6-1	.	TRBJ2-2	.	CASSGAGHTGELFF	TGTGCCAGCAGTGGGGCAGGGCACACCGGGGAGCTGTTTTTT
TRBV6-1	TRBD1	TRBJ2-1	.	CASRTGVGMDEQFF	TGTGCCAGCAGAACAGGGGTGGGCATGGATGAGCAGTTCTTC
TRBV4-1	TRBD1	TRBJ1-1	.	CASSLDRDYEAFF	TGCGCCAGCAGCCTCGACAGGGACTATGAAGCTTTCTTT
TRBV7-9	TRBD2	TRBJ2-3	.	CASSSGLANSRTDTQYF	TGTGCCAGCAGCTCCGGACTAGCGAATAGTAGAACAGATACGCAGTATTTT
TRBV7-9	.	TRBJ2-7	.	CASKFFGSNYEQYF	TGTGCCAGCAAATTTTTTGGGTCCAACTACGAGCAGTACTTC
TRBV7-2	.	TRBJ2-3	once	CASSSQGPQDAQYF	TGTGCCAGCAGCTCTCAGGGCCCCCAAGATGCGCAGTATTTT